The 19 T cell receptor beta chains below come from one sample, sequenced in a study of blood T cell repertoires in COVID-19. Method: immunoSEQ multiplex PCR; TCRdb's copy keeps in-frame clones and lacks some. This table has some 230,000 clones, around four fifths appearing once. Sequencing used PBMCs or T cells enriched from blood (not recorded which). These receptors came from a man aged 35-49 years who had recovered from COVID-19.

The CDR3 sequence is CASAADGRGNNEQFF. The CDR3 nucleotides read TGTGCTAGTGCCGCCGACGGGCGGGGAAACAATGAGCAGTTCTTC. V is TRBV12-5 and J is TRBJ2-1, with TRBD2 as a possible D gene (6 bases). The CDR3 is made up of 15 amino acids. CDR1 and CDR2 from the germline V gene are LGHNT and FRNRAP. V was clipped by 7 bases and J by 5 bases, with 18 bases between them. Using reference TRBV12-5 and TRBJ2-1 for the parts outside the CDR3, the full variable domain is DARVTQTPRHKVTEMGQEVTMRCQPILGHNTVFWYRQTMMQGLELLAYFRNRAPLDDSGMPKDRFSAEMPDATLATLKIQPSEPRDSAVYFCASAADGRGNNEQFFGPGTRLTVL.

V and J are TRBV7-9 and TRBJ1-1; a weak D match, TRBD1 (6 bases). CDR3 length: 14 residues. V lost 3 bases, J lost 3 bases, and 11 bases lay in between. In germline, CDR1 is SEHNR, CDR2 FQNEAQ (reference sequence). CDR3 amino acids: CASSFDEGDTEAFF. DNA of the CDR3: TGTGCCAGCAGCTTTGACGAGGGGGACACTGAAGCTTTCTTT.

The gene calls are TRBV4-2 and TRBJ2-1; 15 bases agree with TRBD2. The germline CDR1 and CDR2 sequences are LGHNA and YNFKEQ. The CDR3 is 17 amino acids. V trimming: 1 base; J trimming: 5 bases; junction bases outside the gene matches: 3. CDR3 nucleotide sequence: TGTGCCAGCAGCCAAGCCCGGACTAGCGGGGGGGACAATGAGCAGTTCTTC. Amino acid sequence: CASSQARTSGGDNEQFF.

This clone was counted between two and nine times. The V gene is TRBV15, the J gene TRBJ2-5; possible D gene TRBD1, 5 bases. Germline V lookup: CDR1 LNHNV, CDR2 YYDKDF (reference sequence). This CDR3 has 14 amino acids. Between the trimmed V and J ends, which lost 3 bases and 5 bases, there was a span of 13 bases. The CDR3 sequence: CATSRATKGETQYF. CDR3 bases: TGTGCCACCAGCAGGGCTACTAAGGGGGAGACCCAGTACTTC.

The chain carries TRBV20-1 and TRBJ2-1; 7 nucleotides align to TRBD2. With 3 bases clipped from V and 7 bases from J, the junction kept 6 bases outside the gene matches. Germline loops: CDR1 DFQATT, CDR2 SNEGSKA (reference sequence). The CDR3 consists of 13 residues. CDR3 coding DNA: TGCAGTGCTAGTAGGCGGGGGTTAAATGAGCAGTTCTTC. It translates to CSASRRGLNEQFF.

This chain joins TRBV5-1 and TRBJ1-1, with D unresolved. From germline, CDR1 is SGHRS and CDR2 YFSETQ. CDR3 length: 13 residues. With 5 bases removed from V and 2 bases from J, the gap between germline ends came to 10 bases. The CDR3 is CASRRGLNTEAFF. CDR3 nucleotides: TGCGCCAGCAGACGGGGATTAAACACTGAAGCTTTCTTT.

This chain connects TRBV9 to TRBJ2-1, with a tentative D call TRBD2 (6 bases). Germline V CDR1 and CDR2: SGDLS, YYNGEE. This CDR3 comprises 13 residues. Trimming cost V 3 bases and J 3 bases, with 7 bases left between them. The CDR3 loop reads CASSASDYNEQFF. The CDR3 nucleotides read TGTGCCAGCAGCGCTAGCGACTACAATGAGCAGTTCTTC.

The chain couples TRBV5-1 to TRBJ1-6; no clear D. Germline V lookup: CDR1 SGHRS, CDR2 YFSETQ. V was shortened by 0 bases and J by 7 bases, with 11 bases between the two germline ends. The CDR3 totals 15 residues. CDR3 in DNA: TGCGCCAGCAGCTTGGTACCTAACTCCAATTCACCCCTCCACTTT. Translated: CASSLVPNSNSPLHF.

This rearrangement joins TRBV6-5 to TRBJ1-5; D is possibly TRBD1 (6 bases). Germline loops: CDR1 MNHEY, CDR2 SVGAGI. The CDR3 covers 14 residues. The ends were cut back, 5 bases at V and 5 bases at J, with 13 bases in the middle. CDR3 in amino acids: CASSIQGGDQPQHF. The DNA of the CDR3 is TGTGCCAGCAGTATACAGGGAGGGGATCAGCCCCAGCATTTT.

CDR3 nucleotides: TGTGCCGCCAGGGACTCTAGCAATCAGCCCCAGCATTTT. Amino acids: CAARDSSNQPQHF. The V gene is TRBV6-1, the J gene TRBJ1-5, with TRBD1 as a possible D gene (5 bases). V was trimmed by 11 bases and J by 0 bases, leaving 11 bases between them. Germline CDR1 is MNHNS and CDR2 is SASEGT. The CDR3 sequence is 13 residues long.

This clone was counted between two and nine times. The chain is built from TRBV2 and TRBJ2-1, with 7 nucleotides matching TRBD1. The trim removed 4 bases at V and 6 bases at J, leaving 9 bases unmatched. The CDR3 covers 15 residues. The germline V gene has CDR1 SNHLY and CDR2 FYNNEI. CDR3 loop: CASSVTGKVFNEQFF. The DNA of the CDR3 is TGTGCCAGCAGTGTGACAGGGAAGGTTTTCAATGAGCAGTTCTTC.

The chain uses TRBV5-5 and TRBJ2-7, with 16 bases lining up with TRBD2. Germline V lookup: CDR1 SGHKS, CDR2 YYEKEE (reference sequence). There are 15 residues in the CDR3. Losses at the gene ends were 4 bases for V and 6 bases for J; bases not matched to a gene: 4. This CDR3 is CASSGGTSGRGEQYF. Written as DNA, the CDR3 is TGTGCCAGCAGCGGAGGGACTAGCGGGAGGGGCGAGCAGTACTTC.

The rearrangement links TRBV5-1 to TRBJ1-2; no reliable D call. Per germline, CDR1 SGHRS and CDR2 YFSETQ. Trimming took off 4 bases at V and 2 bases at J, with 3 bases between the two ends. The CDR3 covers 11 residues. The DNA for the CDR3 is TGCGCCAGCAGCCTCAACTATGGCTACACCTTC. This translates into CASSLNYGYTF.

The chain combines TRBV10-1 with TRBJ2-2, with TRBD1 matching over 9 bases. With V trimmed by 1 base and J by 7 bases, 7 bases remained unmatched. CDR3 size: 16 residues. The V gene's germline CDR1 is WNHNN and CDR2 SYGVQD (reference sequence). CDR3 sequence: CASSEYGTGSGGELFF. Written as DNA, the CDR3 is TGCGCCAGCAGTGAGTACGGGACAGGGTCCGGCGGGGAGCTGTTTTTT.

This chain uses TRBV5-4 with TRBJ2-5; 11 nucleotides match TRBD2. V was pared by 7 bases and J by 5 bases, with 7 bases of the junction left unmatched. Looked up from germline, CDR1 is SGHNT and CDR2 is YYREEE (reference sequence). The CDR3 loop spans 14 amino acids. DNA of the CDR3: TGTGCCAGCTTGCTAGCGGGAGGTGGTGAGACCCAGTACTTC. Its protein product is CASLLAGGGETQYF.

This chain uses TRBV7-8 with TRBJ2-1, with no clear D. The ends were cut back, 1 base at V and 6 bases at J, with 13 bases in the middle. Germline assignment: CDR1 SGHVS and CDR2 FQNEAQ. CDR3 size: 15 residues. The CDR3 reads CASSLDYAFTNEQFF. In DNA, the CDR3 is TGTGCCAGCAGCTTAGACTACGCGTTTACCAATGAGCAGTTCTTC.

The CDR3 DNA follows: TGTGCCAGCAGCCGATGGACTAGCGTTGGATACGAGCAGTACTTC. Translated, it gives CASSRWTSVGYEQYF. This rearrangement joins TRBV28 to TRBJ2-7; 9 bases are shared with TRBD2. After removal of 6 bases from V and 4 bases from J, the junction contained 10 bases not matched to a gene. The germline V gene has CDR1 MDHEN and CDR2 SYDVKM. The CDR3 is 15 residues long.

This clone was seen only once. This rearrangement joins TRBV19 to TRBJ1-5; maybe TRBD1 (5 bases). The CDR3 has 16 amino acids. CDR1 is LNHDA, CDR2 SQIVND, per germline (reference sequence). V lost 1 base and J 6 bases, leaving 16 bases between the germline ends. CDR3 protein: CASSIGTSLSGQPQHF. Here the CDR3 DNA reads TGTGCCAGTAGTATAGGGACAAGTCTGTCTGGTCAGCCCCAGCATTTT.

The chain has TRBV5-4 and TRBJ2-6, with D hard to call. Looked up from germline, CDR1 is SGHNT and CDR2 is YYREEE (reference sequence). The CDR3 has 15 amino acids. V lost 6 bases, J lost 3 bases, and 13 bases lay in between. CDR3 in amino acids: CASTDFKSGANVLTF. DNA for the CDR3: TGTGCCAGCACAGATTTCAAAAGTGGGGCCAACGTCCTGACTTTC.